The 15 T cell receptor beta chains given below trace back to one sample, sequenced in a study of T cell clonality in common variable immunodeficiency. The assay was immunoSEQ multiplex PCR, and TCRdb's table has in-frame clones only and misses some. Altogether tens of thousands of clones were found in the sample, and no singletons occur. Material: peripheral blood mononuclear cells. The source is a person aged 18 to 75 in good health.

A few counts support this clone. The germline gene is not matched at one end of the junction; a read error may be the cause. The read is 3 residues too short to cover the CDR3 end, so that end is filled in from the germline J gene. Other DNA sequences in the sample encode the same CDR3. V gene TRBV2 combines with J gene TRBJ1-1; D gene ambiguous. The germline V gene has CDR1 SNHLY and CDR2 FYNNEI. This CDR3 comprises 13 residues. CDR3 protein: CASRLNMNTEAFF. CDR3 bases read: TGTGCTAGCAGATTAAACATGAACACTGAA.

This clone has more than one count but fewer than ten. The read ends 3 residues before the CDR3 terminus; that terminus is restored from the germline J gene. This sequence joins TRBV5-8 and TRBJ1-1; 11 bases align to TRBD1. Trimming cost V 4 bases and J 7 bases; bases outside gene matches: 9. The CDR3 length is 15 residues. Per the germline V gene, CDR1 is SGHTS and CDR2 is YDEGEE. Partial CDR3 DNA: TGTGCCAGCAGCCCGGCGGGGACAGGGGGAAATGAA. Protein product: CASSPAGTGGNE. The complete CDR3 protein is CASSPAGTGGNEAFF.

This clone was seen a few times. The DNA ends 3 residues before the CDR3 does, and the rest of the CDR3 is filled in from the germline J gene. This chain links TRBV5-1 with TRBJ1-4; D unresolved. The CDR3 totals 14 residues. Germline V gene sequence: CDR1 SGHRS, CDR2 YFSETQ. The CDR3 is CASSLSRGNSPLFF. CDR3 bases read: TGCGCCAGCAGCTTAAGCCGCGGTAATTCACCA.

This clone was counted many times. The DNA ends 3 residues before the CDR3 does, and the rest of the CDR3 is filled in from the germline J gene. V and J are TRBV19 and TRBJ1-2, with 9 bases that match TRBD1. The CDR3 contains 17 residues. The germline gives CDR1 LNHDA, CDR2 SQIVND (reference sequence). The DNA read from the CDR3 is TGTGCCAGTCTGACCTCATCGGGACAGGGTCGAGCTTGGGGC. It translates to CASLTSSGQGRAWG. In full, the CDR3 is CASLTSSGQGRAWGYTF.

This clone was seen many times. The CDR3 here is CAILKGAGNTGELFF. Incomplete CDR3 DNA: TGTGCCATCCTAAAGGGGGCCGGTAACACCGGGGAG. The chain carries TRBV2 and TRBJ2-2; TRBD1 matches 7 bases. The DNA ends 3 residues before the CDR3 does, and the rest of the CDR3 is filled in from the germline J gene. J lost 2 bases, V lost 10 bases, and 10 bases had no gene match. The CDR3 is 15 residues long. Germline CDR1 SNHLY, CDR2 FYNNEI. The full variable domain, rest sourced from reference TRBV2 and TRBJ2-2, is EPEVTQTPSHQVTQMGQEVILRCVPISNHLYFYWYRQILGQKVEFLVSFYNNEISEKSEIFDDQFSVERPDGSNFTLKIRSTKLEDSAMYFCAILKGAGNTGELFFGEGSRLTVL.

In this sample, this clone turned up a few times. The read terminates 3 residues ahead of where the CDR3 ends, so the germline J gene completes it. The genes are TRBV5-1 and TRBJ1-6; tentatively, D is TRBD1 (5 bases). With 3 bases removed from V and 10 bases from J, the gap between germline ends came to 20 bases. The CDR3 is 16 residues long. CDR1 is SGHRS and CDR2 is YFSETQ in the germline V gene. The covered CDR3 bases are TGCGCCAGCAGCTCGGTTCCGGGACTTCGGGGGTCACCC. Protein sequence: CASSSVPGLRGSP. The CDR3 reads in full as CASSSVPGLRGSPLHF.

In its sample, this clone was seen many times. From the germline J gene comes the end of the CDR3, since the read stops 3 residues before it. The chain has TRBV5-6 and TRBJ2-7, with 9 nucleotides matching TRBD1. Germline loops: CDR1 SGHDT, CDR2 YYEEEE. The junction had 9 bases not matched to a gene; V was cut back by 4 bases and J by 4 bases. This CDR3 contains 15 residues. CDR3 DNA, as far as it was read: TGTGCCAGCAGCCCACAGGGGGCGCGGATTTACGAG. It yields the protein CASSPQGARIYE. The whole CDR3 protein reads CASSPQGARIYEQYF.

To note about this clone: The read finishes 3 residues shy of the CDR3 end, and the germline J gene is used to complete it. The chain employs TRBV7-9 and TRBJ2-7; the match to TRBD2 covers 9 bases. The germline CDR1 and CDR2 sequences are SEHNR and FQNEAQ (reference sequence). The J segment lost 2 bases and the V segment lost 4 bases, leaving 3 bases of the junction unmatched. The CDR3 runs 14 residues. The covered CDR3 bases are TGTGCCAGCAGCTCCAGACTAGCGGCCTACGAG. It encodes CASSSRLAAYE. The whole CDR3 reads CASSSRLAAYEQYF.

This clone was seen ten or more times. The CDR3 goes on 3 residues after the read ends, and that part is filled in from the germline J gene. This chain connects TRBV5-1 to TRBJ1-1; TRBD1 is a possible D gene (5 bases). V was trimmed by 9 bases and J by 0 bases, leaving 18 bases between them. The CDR3 is made up of 15 amino acids. CDR1 is SGHRS, CDR2 YFSETQ, per germline. CDR3 residues: CATNRGPGLNTEAFF. Partial CDR3 DNA: TGCGCCACGAATAGGGGCCCCGGACTGAACACTGAA.

This clone was seen repeatedly, ten times or more. The sequenced fragment ends 3 residues before the CDR3 boundary, so the rest is inferred from the germline J gene. This rearrangement joins TRBV20-1 to TRBJ2-7; D is perhaps TRBD2 (6 bases). This CDR3 is 14 amino acids long. Trimming stripped 0 bases from V and 3 bases from J, with 12 bases between. Germline CDR1 and CDR2: DFQATT and SNEGSKA (reference sequence). Incomplete CDR3 DNA: TGCAGTGCTAGAGATCGGAGGGCTCTCTACGAG. It is translated as CSARDRRALYE. The whole CDR3 protein is CSARDRRALYEQYF.

In this sample, this clone turned up a few times. The DNA read from the CDR3 is TGTGCCAGCAGCTTAGCAGGGGAGGCCACTGAA. As protein: CASSLAGEATE. The complete CDR3 protein is CASSLAGEATEAFF. The V call is TRBV7-6, the J call TRBJ1-1, with a weak D call TRBD1 (5 bases). The sequence runs out 3 residues before the end of the CDR3; the remainder is reconstructed from the germline J gene. The V and J ends lost 0 bases and 4 bases respectively, with 9 bases between them. The CDR3 runs 14 residues. Germline-derived CDR1 and CDR2 are SGHVS and FNYEAQ.

This clone was detected only a few times. Read data end 3 residues before the CDR3 end; the end is taken from the germline J gene. This chain links TRBV7-8 with TRBJ2-1, with D possibly TRBD2 on 7 matching bases. There are 16 residues in the CDR3. Germline V gives CDR1 SGHVS, CDR2 FQNEAQ. Trimming took 5 bases from V and 7 from J, leaving 21 bases between them. CDR3: CASSPAGGPTGNEQFF. CDR3 DNA, as far as it was read: TGTGCCAGCAGCCCAGCCGGGGGGCCCACGGGAAATGAG.

This clone was detected ten times or more. The CDR3 extends 3 residues past the end of the read, so its final part is completed from the germline J gene. This chain uses TRBV7-2 with TRBJ2-3, with D unresolved. Trimming cost V 1 base and J 1 base, with 9 bases left between them. Germline V gene lookup returns CDR1 SGHTA and CDR2 FQGNSA. There are 15 residues in the CDR3. CDR3 amino acids: CASSLVTSGTDTQYF. CDR3 bases read: TGTGCCAGCAGCTTAGTAACCAGCGGCACAGATACG.

As regards this clone: The read is 3 residues too short to cover the CDR3 end, so that end is filled in from the germline J gene. The chain carries TRBV7-2 and TRBJ1-1, with D possibly TRBD1 on 5 matching bases. In germline, CDR1 is SGHTA, CDR2 FQGNSA. This CDR3 has 14 amino acids. V was shortened by 5 bases and J by 1 base, with 11 bases between the two germline ends. CDR3 in amino acids: CASSPGHANTEAFF. The DNA read from the CDR3 is TGTGCCAGCAGCCCCGGACACGCGAACACTGAA. The variable domain in full, completed from reference TRBV7-2 and TRBJ1-1, reads GAGVSQSPSNKVTEKGKDVELRCDPISGHTALYWYRQSLGQGLEFLIYFQGNSAPDKSGLPSDRFSAERTGGSVSTLTIQRTQQEDSAVYLCASSPGHANTEAFFGQGTRLTVV.

This clone was seen ten or more times. The CDR3 is cut off 3 residues early in the read; its end comes from the germline J gene. The chain couples TRBV30 to TRBJ2-1; unclear D gene. V dropped 1 base and J dropped 1 base, with 14 bases sitting between them. This CDR3 has 16 amino acids. Germline V gives CDR1 GTSNPN, CDR2 SVGIG (reference sequence). The CDR3 region is CAWSGRRLSSYNEQFF. The sequenced part of the CDR3 DNA is TGTGCCTGGAGTGGGCGGCGGCTATCATCCTACAATGAG.